The source of this TCR beta chain is a study of shared clonotypes between healthy human individuals. Overall study: Three plates were used per donor for CD4 naive, three for CD4 memory, two for CD8 naive and one for CD8 memory.

The CDR3 length is 17 residues. Trimming cost V 2 bases and J 5 bases, with 19 bases left between them. CDR1 and CDR2 from the germline V gene are SGHVS and FQNEAQ. Researchers divided each subset's genomic DNA evenly across several immunoSEQ plates. Each replicate PCR on the sorted subsets used roughly 200 ng DNA (around 31,000 T cell genomes). The authors' processing: Junction-only immunoSEQ sequences carried no quality scores, so filtering differed. Profiled with immunoSEQ multiplex PCR; TCRdb holds only in-frame clones, not every one. From that table come the V and J calls and clone size; the DNA was used to work out D and trimming. Counted here are about 1.5 million clones, roughly 95% occurring once; the ten biggest clones make up approximately 1%.

The origin of this receptor is a man aged 30-40 years in good health. The sample consisted of naive CD4+ T cells sorted from blood. Subset noted: CD45RA+ positively selected. The chain is built from TRBV7-8 and TRBJ1-5; D gene unclear. CDR3 region: CASSLRRLTLPDQPQHF. The CDR3 DNA follows: TGTGCCAGCAGCTTAAGGCGGTTGACCCTACCCGATCAGCCCCAGCATTTT.